What follows is one T cell receptor (beta chain) and its context. The antigen is not known. Every patient with CD3G deficiency had evidence of autoimmunity. Patients aged 2 to 39 years had fewer naive and more memory CD4+ and CD8+ T cells. CD4+ cells were sorted into CD25-high CD127-low regulatory cells and CD25-low CD127-high conventional cells. V was shortened by 9 bases and J by 1 base, with 18 bases between the two germline ends. Germline V gene data show CDR1 as LNHDA and CDR2 as SQIVND (reference sequence). This CDR3 has 15 residues. The data belong to a study of regulatory T cells. Study conclusions and caveats: In CD3G-deficient patients, conventional CD4+ T cells were enriched for hydrophobic CDR3 residues at positions 6 and 7. Regulatory T cells showed the strongest V-J pair restriction and V/J gene skewing among patient repertoires.

The primer mix had 52 TRBV and 13 TRBJ primers. Generated by immunoSEQ multiplex PCR, the TCRdb table keeps only in-frame clones and is missing some. The sample carries about 17,000 clones, 84% recorded once. The receptor was derived from a person aged 25 to 45 with CD3G deficiency. The rearrangement links TRBV19 to TRBJ1-2; tentatively, D is TRBD1 (5 bases). Sequencing input: conventional CD4+ T cells sorted from blood. The CDR3, as DNA: TGTGCCAGCAAACGCTCCGGAGACAGTAACTATGGCTACACCTTC. Its protein product is CASKRSGDSNYGYTF.